This T cell receptor beta chain was captured in a study of blood T cells in healthy people across ages. About the study: About one barcoded beta molecule per two T cells was the capture yield of template switching.

Every participating donor contributed roughly 10 milliliters of peripheral blood through a draw. The CDR3 is 13 amino acids. Germline V gene sequence: CDR1 SQVTM, CDR2 ANQGSEA. Primed by a sample-barcoded 5' primer and a J-beta primer mix, a second PCR proceeded for about 7 to 11 cycles. From the 5' RACE reads, TCRdb called clonotypes with MiXCR, one entry per CDR3 protein. Of 750,000 to 950,000 distinct CDR3 sequences in the sample, just under 30% are singletons; the top ten hold roughly a tenth. This clonotype was counted between two and nine times. These data were also filed under a second study, of T cells of mothers and their children. In that study: Per mother, over 9.5 million TCR beta CDR3 reads were obtained; per child, about 3 million. No T cell clones of persistent microchimeric origin were detected.

Specimen: blood. This TCR derives from a woman aged 35 to 49 in good health. The chain recombines TRBV29-1 with TRBJ2-5; 10 positions agree with TRBD1. The end of the DNA fits TRBJ2-7 better, so the J call may be wrong. The CDR3 sequence: CSVEGQGQYEQYF. DNA for the CDR3: TGCAGCGTTGAGGGACAGGGGCAATACGAGCAGTACTTC.